This T cell receptor (beta chain) comes out of a study of blood T cell repertoires in COVID-19. Clones were sequenced by immunoSEQ multiplex PCR, and TCRdb holds only the in-frame ones, with some missing. The sample shows about 250,000 clones, roughly 80% of them seen only once. Germline loops: CDR1 MDHEN, CDR2 SYDVKM. V was pared by 4 bases and J by 3 bases, with 10 bases between. CDR3 size: 14 residues. This chain connects TRBV28 to TRBJ1-5; a possible D gene is TRBD1 (5 bases). The clonotype comes from a man in his fifties or sixties with active or convalescent COVID-19. The source material was peripheral blood. The CDR3 DNA sequence: TGTGCCAGCAGTTCACCGGGGGTCAATCAGCCCCAGCATTTT. Protein: CASSSPGVNQPQHF.